Shown below are 22 T cell receptor beta chains from a single sample sequenced in a study of CD8 T cells in Susac syndrome. Reverse transcription of about 0.45 to 1 ug RNA used random hexamers. TCRdb itself ran the immunoSEQ multiplex PCR reads through MiXCR, one entry per CDR3 protein. This sample has 150,000 to 200,000 distinct CDR3 sequences; about 95% occur once, and the top ten carry approximately 0.1%. Input material: CD4+ T cells from PBMCs. Source of these receptors: a human donor in good health.

V and J are TRBV27 and TRBJ1-2; tentative D call: TRBD1 (5 bases). The CDR3 length is 15 residues. V was trimmed by 5 bases and J by 1 base, leaving 14 bases between them. The germline V gene has CDR1 MNHEY and CDR2 SMNVEV (reference sequence). As DNA, the CDR3 is TGTGCCAGCAGTCCTCAGGGATTGGTTAACTATGGCTACACCTTC. Its translation is CASSPQGLVNYGYTF.

The chain uses TRBV29-1 and TRBJ1-2, with D uncertain. There are 11 residues in the CDR3. Germline CDR1 is SQVTM and CDR2 is ANQGSEA. V was trimmed by 6 bases and J by 8 bases, leaving 13 bases between them. CDR3 sequence reads: CSVQYVGGYTF. The CDR3 DNA follows: TGCAGCGTCCAATACGTGGGGGGCTACACCTTC.

This chain uses TRBV6-2 or TRBV6-3 with TRBJ1-5; D not certain. CDR3 length: 13 amino acids. The ends were cut back, 7 bases at V and 5 bases at J, with 12 bases in the middle. CDR1 MNHEY and CDR2 SVGEGT come from the germline V gene. This CDR3 reads CASTPARDQPQHF. The CDR3 bases are TGTGCCAGCACCCCAGCACGCGATCAGCCCCAGCATTTT.

V usage is TRBV29-1 and J usage is TRBJ2-7; D gene unclear. V was cut by 1 base and J by 6 bases, with 16 bases left in between. Germline V gene data show CDR1 as SQVTM and CDR2 as ANQGSEA. The CDR3 is made up of 14 amino acids. CDR3 sequence reads: CSVEGVGRMGEQYF. CDR3 DNA sequence: TGCAGCGTTGAAGGTGTCGGCAGGATGGGCGAGCAGTACTTC.

The chain employs TRBV11-1 and TRBJ1-2, with TRBD1 identical over 10 bases. The CDR3 totals 13 residues. The junction had 3 bases not matched to a gene; V was cut back by 9 bases and J by 2 bases. The V gene's germline CDR1 is SGHAT and CDR2 FQDESV (reference sequence). The CDR3 DNA sequence: TGTGCCAGAGACAGGGGGCGCAACTATGGCTACACCTTC. Protein sequence: CARDRGRNYGYTF.

This chain uses TRBV7-3 with TRBJ1-1, with TRBD1 matching over 7 bases. Germline loops: CDR1 SGHTA, CDR2 FQGTGA. The ends lost 5 bases at V and 10 bases at J; junction bases unmatched: 10. The CDR3 extends over 13 amino acids. The CDR3 nucleotides read TGTGCCAGCAGCACCGACAGGGTTGGGGGAGCTTTCTTT. Its translation: CASSTDRVGGAFF.

This chain links TRBV9 with TRBJ2-3; D perhaps matches TRBD2 (5 bases). Germline CDR1 is SGDLS and CDR2 is YYNGEE. This CDR3 has 15 amino acids. The V end was cut by 4 bases, the J end by 3 bases, with 15 bases between. The CDR3 sequence is CASSLREGLTDTQYF. The CDR3 DNA follows: TGTGCCAGCAGCCTCCGGGAAGGTCTGACAGATACGCAGTATTTT.

The chain uses TRBV27 and TRBJ2-7, with TRBD1 matching 10 bases. The CDR3 has 15 residues. Germline CDR1 MNHEY, CDR2 SMNVEV (reference sequence). Trimming took 4 bases from V and 5 from J; bases not matched to a gene: 8. As DNA, the CDR3 is TGTGCCAGCAGTTCCCCCGGGACAGGGGACCACGAGCAGTACTTC. Translation: CASSSPGTGDHEQYF.

The V gene is TRBV20-1, the J gene TRBJ2-2; D gene unclear. Trimming left V 5 bases short and J 5 bases short, with 9 bases between. The CDR3 has 12 amino acids. Germline-derived CDR1 and CDR2 are DFQATT and SNEGSKA (reference sequence). The CDR3 coding sequence is TGCAGTGCTTGCACTGATACCGGGGAGCTGTTTTTT. It translates to CSACTDTGELFF.

This rearrangement joins TRBV29-1 to TRBJ2-5; a possible D gene is TRBD1 (5 bases). Trimming cost V 3 bases and J 5 bases, with 13 bases left between them. Germline V CDR1 and CDR2: SQVTM, ANQGSEA. CDR3 size: 13 residues. CDR3 sequence reads: CSVEPQGGETQYF. The CDR3 region has the DNA TGCAGCGTTGAGCCGCAGGGTGGCGAGACCCAGTACTTC.

This chain connects TRBV4-3 to TRBJ2-7; 11 bases are shared with TRBD1. The CDR3 totals 16 residues. V lost 1 base and J lost 6; bases outside the gene matches: 8. CDR1 LGHNA and CDR2 YSLEER come from the germline V gene. CDR3 region: CASSQATPGQGGEQYF. CDR3 in DNA: TGCGCCAGCAGCCAAGCGACCCCGGGACAGGGGGGCGAGCAGTACTTC.

The V gene is TRBV27, the J gene TRBJ1-2; 7 nucleotides align to TRBD1. Germline assignment: CDR1 MNHEY and CDR2 SMNVEV (reference sequence). J lost 2 bases, V lost 4 bases, and 1 base had no gene match. CDR3 length: 13 amino acids. The CDR3 loop reads CASSWTGNYGYTF. The CDR3 DNA follows: TGTGCCAGCAGTTGGACAGGCAACTATGGCTACACCTTC.

V and J are TRBV27 and TRBJ2-3; D unclear. CDR1 and CDR2 (germline): MNHEY, SMNVEV (reference sequence). This CDR3 spans 15 amino acids. Between the trimmed V and J ends, which lost 5 bases and 5 bases, there was a span of 17 bases. DNA for the CDR3: TGTGCCAGCAGTATTAACTACCACTATCAAGATACGCAGTATTTT. Encoded protein: CASSINYHYQDTQYF.

V gene TRBV5-6 combines with J gene TRBJ2-7, with D tentatively TRBD2 (7 bases). Trimming took 4 bases from V and 2 from J, leaving 13 bases between them. The CDR3 spans 14 residues. In germline, CDR1 is SGHDT, CDR2 YYEEEE. This chain's CDR3 is CASSPGGRTYEQYF. In nucleotides, the CDR3 is TGTGCCAGCAGCCCGGGGGGCCGAACCTACGAGCAGTACTTC.

The chain carries TRBV12-3 or TRBV12-4 and TRBJ2-5; 9 nucleotides line up with TRBD1. The CDR3 loop spans 15 amino acids. V lost 3 bases and J lost 2; bases outside the gene matches: 4. CDR3 in DNA: TGTGCCAGCAGTTTGACAGGGGGACCTCAAGAGACCCAGTACTTC. As protein: CASSLTGGPQETQYF.

V usage is TRBV19 and J usage is TRBJ2-1; 8 bases match TRBD1. J gave up 1 base and V 4 bases, and 3 bases lay outside the gene matches. The germline CDR1 and CDR2 sequences are LNHDA and SQIVND (reference sequence). The CDR3 sequence is 15 residues long. CDR3 sequence: CASSTGQASYNEQFF. CDR3 DNA: TGTGCCAGTAGTACGGGACAGGCATCCTACAATGAGCAGTTCTTC.

This chain uses TRBV12-3 or TRBV12-4 with TRBJ2-2, with 13 bases aligning to TRBD2. The V and J ends lost 8 bases and 0 bases, in that order; junction bases with no gene match: 3. This CDR3 contains 16 residues. CDR3 nucleotide sequence: TGTGCCAGCCGGACTAGCGGGAGATCGAACACCGGGGAGCTGTTTTTT. This sequence encodes CASRTSGRSNTGELFF.

This clonotype has only a few counts. The V gene is TRBV29-1, the J gene TRBJ2-1; D not certain. Germline V gene lookup returns CDR1 SQVTM and CDR2 ANQGSEA. This CDR3 has 11 amino acids. Trimming took 6 bases from V and 10 from J, leaving 13 bases between them. CDR3 in amino acids: CSVTPAGEQFF. DNA for the CDR3: TGCAGCGTCACACCCGCTGGCGAGCAGTTCTTC.

This chain joins TRBV30 and TRBJ2-7, with 7 bases matching TRBD2. Germline CDR1 reads GTSNPN; CDR2 reads SVGIG (reference sequence). The junction had 14 bases not matched to a gene; V was cut back by 5 bases and J by 7 bases. CDR3 size: 14 residues. CDR3 in DNA: TGTGCCTGGGCCCTACCGGGAGGAGCGGGAGAGCAGTACTTC. It yields the protein CAWALPGGAGEQYF.

In its sample, this clonotype was seen a few times. The chain links TRBV3-1 to TRBJ2-3, with D perhaps TRBD2 (5 bases). This CDR3 spans 13 amino acids. V gave up 0 bases and J gave up 5 bases, with 6 bases separating them. The germline V gene encodes CDR1 LGHDT and CDR2 YNNKEL (reference sequence). The chain's CDR3 is CASSQDRGDTQYF. In nucleotides, the CDR3 is TGTGCCAGCAGCCAAGATCGGGGAGATACGCAGTATTTT.

The gene calls are TRBV6-6 and TRBJ2-3; 10 bases match TRBD1. J was trimmed by 4 bases and V by 8 bases; bases with no gene match: 9. The CDR3 is 15 amino acids. Germline-derived CDR1 and CDR2 are MNHNY and SVGAGI (reference sequence). CDR3 DNA sequence: TGTGCCAGCCTTAGGGACAGGGGTTTTGCAGATACGCAGTATTTT. Amino acid sequence: CASLRDRGFADTQYF.

The rearrangement joins TRBV3-1 to TRBJ2-7; 9 bases are shared with TRBD2. The germline CDR1 and CDR2 sequences are LGHDT and YNNKEL (reference sequence). Unmatched junction bases numbered 9, after V lost 4 bases and J lost 2 bases. The CDR3 sequence is 16 residues long. The CDR3 sequence is CASSPVDSGRPYEQYF. For the CDR3, the DNA is TGTGCCAGCAGCCCAGTAGATAGCGGGAGACCCTACGAGCAGTACTTC.